The present T cell receptor beta chain was sequenced within a study of early T cells in non-severe SARS-CoV-2 infection. Study context: The chains were unpaired, and the sequenced material was bulk RNA from unsorted whole blood.

TCRdb re-derived calls from the 5' RACE reads in MiXCR, one entry per CDR3 protein. The data show about 70,000 distinct CDR3 sequences, less than 5.5% seen once. This clonotype is medium-sized within its sample. The origin of this receptor is an adult who was a healthcare worker with PCR-confirmed SARS-CoV-2 infection or an uninfected control (not recorded which). Sequences were derived from whole blood, sampled at baseline.

CDR3 nucleotide sequence: TGTGCCAGCAGTCCTCTAGCGGGAGGTATCGATGAGCAGTTCTTC. As protein: CASSPLAGGIDEQFF. The chain carries TRBV12-3 or TRBV12-4 and TRBJ2-1, with TRBD2 matching 11 bases. Trimming cost V 5 bases and J 8 bases; bases outside gene matches: 8. CDR3 size: 15 residues.